Below, 16 T cell receptor beta chains from the same sample are listed, as sequenced in a study of T-cell memory formation after mild COVID-19. TCRdb used MiXCR to reprocess the 5' RACE reads, holding one entry per CDR3 protein. Here the sample spans about 190,000 distinct CDR3 sequences, 15% to 20% being singletons. Sample: PBMCs or a T cell subset sorted from them (not recorded which). The source is an adult woman who had mild COVID-19 (a few samples of this study predate the infection). Cell type and time point are not known.

This clonotype was counted a few times. The V and J genes are TRBV6-2 or TRBV6-3 and TRBJ2-7; D is perhaps TRBD2 (7 bases). The CDR3 spans 16 residues. Germline CDR1 is MNHEY and CDR2 is SVGEGT. Trimming left V 3 bases short and J 0 bases short, with 15 bases between. CDR3 DNA: TGTGCCAGCAGTTATTTACTTCGGGGGGCCTCCTACGAGCAGTACTTC. This sequence encodes CASSYLLRGASYEQYF.

V gene TRBV23-1 combines with J gene TRBJ2-1; D gene uncertain. TRBV23-1 is classed as an ORF, of uncertain function. This CDR3 is 13 amino acids long. V lost 9 bases to trimming and J lost 5 bases, with 14 bases between them. CDR3 sequence: CARRFWTDNEQFF. DNA of the CDR3: TGCGCCAGGAGATTTTGGACGGACAATGAGCAGTTCTTC.

This clonotype showed up just a few times. The chain recombines TRBV7-2 with TRBJ2-7; 9 bases line up with TRBD1. Germline CDR1 SGHTA, CDR2 FQGNSA. CDR3 length equals 14 residues. Germline trimming cut 6 bases from V and 1 base from J; bases unmatched to any gene: 4. CDR3 in DNA: TGTGCCAGCAGGCGGGGACAGGGATCCTACGAGCAGTACTTC. Translating it yields CASRRGQGSYEQYF.

This clonotype appeared many times. The chain uses TRBV7-8 and TRBJ1-5; 7 bases match TRBD1. Germline assignment: CDR1 SGHVS and CDR2 FQNEAQ. The V segment lost 5 bases and the J segment 0 bases; nucleotides outside the gene matches: 7. The CDR3 is made up of 16 amino acids. CDR3 sequence reads: CASSGYRDSSNQPQHF. The CDR3, as DNA: TGTGCCAGCAGCGGATACCGGGACAGTAGCAATCAGCCCCAGCATTTT.

The genes are TRBV11-1 and TRBJ2-7; D not certain. Germline assignment: CDR1 SGHAT and CDR2 FQDESV (reference sequence). This CDR3 contains 13 residues. Trimming cost V 3 bases and J 2 bases, with 8 bases left between them. The CDR3 nucleotides read TGTGCCAGCAGCTTCGGCATAACCTACGAGCAGTACTTC. It translates to CASSFGITYEQYF. Together with reference TRBV11-1 and TRBJ2-7, the CDR3 gives the full variable domain: EAEVAQSPRYKITEKSQAVAFWCDPISGHATLYWYRQILGQGPELLVQFQDESVVDDSQLPKDRFSAERLKGVDSTLKIQPAELGDSAMYLCASSFGITYEQYFGPGTRLTVT.

Only a few counts were recorded for this clonotype. The chain is built from TRBV6-2 or TRBV6-3 and TRBJ2-5, with D possibly matching TRBD2 (6 bases). Germline V CDR1 and CDR2: MNHEY, SVGEGT. V dropped 6 bases and J dropped 2 bases, with 13 bases sitting between them. The CDR3 sequence is 14 residues long. The CDR3 here is CASRGLADQETQYF. DNA for the CDR3: TGTGCCAGCAGAGGGTTAGCGGATCAAGAGACCCAGTACTTC.

The V and J genes are TRBV5-4 and TRBJ2-5; D perhaps matches TRBD1 (5 bases). Germline values: CDR1 SGHNT, CDR2 YYREEE (reference sequence). The CDR3 is 15 residues long. Between the trimmed V and J ends, which lost 0 bases and 2 bases, there was a span of 11 bases. In DNA, the CDR3 is TGTGCCAGCAGCTTGGCGACAGCCCAGCAAGAGACCCAGTACTTC. Translation gives CASSLATAQQETQYF.

The rearrangement links TRBV2 to TRBJ2-1; no firm D call. Germline CDR1 is SNHLY and CDR2 is FYNNEI. With 8 bases removed from V and 5 bases from J, the gap between germline ends came to 13 bases. The CDR3 contains 13 residues. CDR3 region: CASGFVRNNEQFF. Written as DNA, the CDR3 is TGTGCCAGCGGGTTCGTGCGGAACAATGAGCAGTTCTTC. Together with reference TRBV2 and TRBJ2-1, the CDR3 gives the full variable domain: EPEVTQTPSHQVTQMGQEVILRCVPISNHLYFYWYRQILGQKVEFLVSFYNNEISEKSEIFDDQFSVERPDGSNFTLKIRSTKLEDSAMYFCASGFVRNNEQFFGPGTRLTVL.

This clonotype was observed a handful of times. The rearrangement links TRBV20-1 to TRBJ2-7, with TRBD2 identical over 7 bases. CDR1 and CDR2 (germline): DFQATT, SNEGSKA (reference sequence). The V gene end was trimmed by 0 bases and the J gene end by 4 bases; junction bases not matched to a gene: 9. The CDR3 is made up of 15 amino acids. CDR3 nucleotides: TGCAGTGCTAGAGACAGACCGGGACTAAGGTACGAGCAGTACTTC. Its translation: CSARDRPGLRYEQYF.

This clonotype occurred a few times. The chain has TRBV29-1 and TRBJ1-5; D is ambiguous. Deletions cut 1 base from V and 6 bases from J, with 10 bases between. Germline V gives CDR1 SQVTM, CDR2 ANQGSEA. The CDR3 length is 13 residues. CDR3 protein: CSVEVEVGQPQHF. The CDR3 DNA sequence: TGCAGCGTTGAAGTGGAAGTGGGTCAGCCCCAGCATTTT.

This clonotype was recorded many times. This sequence joins TRBV5-1 and TRBJ1-6; TRBD1 is a possible D gene (5 bases). The V end lost 2 bases, the J end lost 5 bases, and 8 bases lay between the germline ends. The V gene's germline CDR1 is SGHRS and CDR2 YFSETQ. The CDR3 spans 14 residues. For the CDR3, the DNA is TGCGCCAGCAGCTTACGGGGACATAATTCACCCCTCCACTTT. This codes for CASSLRGHNSPLHF. Full variable domain (missing parts from reference TRBV5-1 and TRBJ1-6): KAGVTQTPRYLIKTRGQQVTLSCSPISGHRSVSWYQQTPGQGLQFLFEYFSETQRNKGNFPGRFSGRQFSNSRSEMNVSTLELGDSALYLCASSLRGHNSPLHFGNGTRLTVT.

This clonotype was seen a handful of times. V is TRBV20-1 and J is TRBJ1-1, with 9 bases aligning to TRBD1. The germline gives CDR1 DFQATT, CDR2 SNEGSKA (reference sequence). The V segment lost 5 bases and the J segment 10 bases; nucleotides outside the gene matches: 5. This CDR3 spans 11 amino acids. This chain's CDR3 is CSAGGQGPAFF. In DNA, the CDR3 is TGCAGTGCTGGGGGACAGGGACCAGCTTTCTTT.

This clonotype was seen only a few times. This sequence joins TRBV5-1 and TRBJ1-5; 10 bases agree with TRBD1. Per germline, CDR1 SGHRS and CDR2 YFSETQ. The junction had 6 bases not matched to a gene; V was cut back by 3 bases and J by 3 bases. This CDR3 has 16 residues. Here the CDR3 DNA reads TGCGCCAGCAGCTGGGGGGACAGGGGAGACAATCAGCCCCAGCATTTT. Translated, it gives CASSWGDRGDNQPQHF.

This clonotype has a handful of counts. As DNA, the CDR3 is TGTGCCAGCTCACCAACCGGGACAGTCAACTACGAGCAGTACTTC. Its translation: CASSPTGTVNYEQYF. The chain joins TRBV18 to TRBJ2-7; 7 nucleotides align to TRBD1. The CDR3 covers 15 residues. V shed 2 bases, J shed 3 bases, and the junction held 7 bases outside the gene matches. Germline V gene lookup returns CDR1 KGHSH and CDR2 LQKENI.

This clonotype came up a few times. J is TRBJ1-2 and V is TRBV5-1; D is unresolved. This CDR3 has 14 amino acids. The germline V and J ends were trimmed by 0 bases and 4 bases, with 10 bases remaining between them. In germline, CDR1 is SGHRS, CDR2 YFSETQ. For the CDR3, the DNA is TGCGCCAGCAGCTTGGAAGAGAGTGGCTATGGCTACACCTTC. As protein: CASSLEESGYGYTF.

This rearrangement joins TRBV18 to TRBJ1-5; a possible D gene is TRBD1 (6 bases). The CDR3 runs to 14 residues. V lost 5 bases, J lost 3 bases, and 11 bases lay in between. The germline V gene has CDR1 KGHSH and CDR2 LQKENI. The CDR3 sequence: CASSADRFNQPQHF. The DNA for the CDR3 is TGTGCCAGCTCAGCCGACAGGTTCAATCAGCCCCAGCATTTT.